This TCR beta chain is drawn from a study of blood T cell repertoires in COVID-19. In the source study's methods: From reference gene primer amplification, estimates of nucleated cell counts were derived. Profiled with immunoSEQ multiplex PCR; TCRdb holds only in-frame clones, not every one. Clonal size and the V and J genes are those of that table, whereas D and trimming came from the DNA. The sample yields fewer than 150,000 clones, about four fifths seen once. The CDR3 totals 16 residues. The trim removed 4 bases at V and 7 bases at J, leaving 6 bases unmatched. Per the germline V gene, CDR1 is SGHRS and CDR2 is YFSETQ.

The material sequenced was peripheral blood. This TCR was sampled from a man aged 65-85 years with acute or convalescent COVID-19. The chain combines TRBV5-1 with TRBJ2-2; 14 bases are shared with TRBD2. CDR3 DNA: TGCGCCAGCAGCCTGGGGACTAGCGGGGGCCTCGGGGAGCTGTTTTTT. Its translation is CASSLGTSGGLGELFF.